The rows below give T cell receptor beta chains drawn from one sample of a study of OX40 agonist ivuxolimab in advanced cancers. Produced via immunoSEQ multiplex PCR; TCRdb's table is partial and in-frame only. The data contain 39,000 or so clones, 80% to 90% of them singletons. The source material was CD4+ or CD8+ T cells sorted from blood, sampled in a trial of the OX40 agonist ivuxolimab. The receptors were sampled from an adult with an advanced solid tumor such as melanoma, head and neck, liver or kidney cancer. Both conserved end residues are part of each CDR3. Fields, in order: CDR3 length, D gene, V gene, clone size, J gene, CDR3 DNA, CDR3 protein. A D gene is named only where the DNA matches it firmly. Clone size is shown for a subset of rows, as once, few, many or a class of expanded clone.

14,.,TRBV7-9,few,TRBJ2-7,TGTGCCAGCAGCTTAGGAGGGCAATCCTACGAGCAGTACTTC,CASSLGGQSYEQYF
14,TRBD1,TRBV7-8,.,TRBJ1-2,TGTGCCAGCAGCCGGGGACAGGTGAACTATGGCTACACCTTC,CASSRGQVNYGYTF
14,TRBD1,TRBV12-5,once,TRBJ2-2,TGTGCTAGTGCCCGGACAGGGTGGCTCGGGGAGCTGTTTTTT,CASARTGWLGELFF
15,TRBD2,TRBV5-4,.,TRBJ2-1,TGTGCCAGCAGCTTTAAGCGGGAGTCCTACAATGAGCAGTTCTTC,CASSFKRESYNEQFF
16,.,TRBV21-1,.,TRBJ2-1,TGTGCCAGCAGCAGGACCCCGGGACAGGGGGCCCATGAGCAGTTCTTC,CASSRTPGQGAHEQFF
13,TRBD1,TRBV4-1,.,TRBJ2-7,TGCGCCAGCAGCCAACGGACAGGGAACGAGCAGTACTTC,CASSQRTGNEQYF
12,.,TRBV7-9,.,TRBJ1-6,TGTGCCAGCAGCTTAGGGGGGAGGCCCCTCCACTTT,CASSLGGRPLHF
15,.,TRBV4-1,.,TRBJ1-5,TGCGCCAGCAGCCAAGTGACAGCCAACAATCAGCCCCAGCATTTT,CASSQVTANNQPQHF
14,.,TRBV28,.,TRBJ1-5,TGTGCCAGCAGTATAAGACAGAGCAATCAGCCCCAGCATTTT,CASSIRQSNQPQHF
14,TRBD2,TRBV7-2,.,TRBJ2-7,TGTGCCAGCAGTTACGGGACTAGCGGCTACGAGCAGTACTTC,CASSYGTSGYEQYF
13,.,TRBV30,.,TRBJ1-2,TGTGCCTGGAGTTTAAGAGCCGACTATGGCTACACCTTC,CAWSLRADYGYTF
15,.,TRBV4-1,.,TRBJ1-5,TGCGCCAGCAGCCAGCGGGGGACTCTTGGTCAGCCCCAGCATTTT,CASSQRGTLGQPQHF
16,TRBD1,TRBV15,.,TRBJ2-7,TGTGCCACCAGCAGAGATAGTGGGGACAGGCAATACGAGCAGTACTTC,CATSRDSGDRQYEQYF
15,.,TRBV27,medium-sized,TRBJ1-3,TGTGCCAGCAGTCCTGGGAGGGCGGTTGGAAACACCATATATTTT,CASSPGRAVGNTIYF
16,TRBD1,TRBV4-1,.,TRBJ1-1,TGCGCCAGCAGCCAAGATTCGGGACAGGGATTAACTGAAGCTTTCTTT,CASSQDSGQGLTEAFF
15,TRBD1,TRBV4-1,.,TRBJ2-5,TGCGCCAGCAGCCAATACCAGGGGGCACAAGAGACCCAGTACTTC,CASSQYQGAQETQYF
13,.,TRBV11-3,.,TRBJ2-1,TGTGCCAGCAGCTTAGCGGCCGGGAATGAGCAGTTCTTC,CASSLAAGNEQFF
15,.,TRBV12-5,.,TRBJ2-3,TGTGCTAGTGGTCTTCTCAAGATCCTCACAGATACGCAGTATTTT,CASGLLKILTDTQYF
14,.,TRBV30,few,TRBJ2-3,TGTGCCTGGAGTTCGACAGGCTACACAGATACGCAGTATTTT,CAWSSTGYTDTQYF
16,.,TRBV28,few,TRBJ1-1,TGTGCCAGCGGATGGGGCGGGGGAGGTGCGGACACTGAAGCTTTCTTT,CASGWGGGGADTEAFF
12,.,TRBV2,.,TRBJ2-5,TGTGCCAGCACCATGTACCAAGAGACCCAGTACTTC,CASTMYQETQYF
17,TRBD2,TRBV14,.,TRBJ2-3,TGTGCCAGCAGCCAAGATGTGGGAGCGGGAGTGACAGATACGCAGTATTTT,CASSQDVGAGVTDTQYF
14,.,TRBV9,.,TRBJ2-1,TGTGCCAGCAGCCCGAGTTTGGCCTACAATGAGCAGTTCTTC,CASSPSLAYNEQFF
14,.,TRBV28,.,TRBJ1-1,TGTGCCAGCAGTTTTCCAGGAATGAACACTGAAGCTTTCTTT,CASSFPGMNTEAFF
16,.,TRBV4-1,.,TRBJ2-1,TGCGCCAGCAGTCCGCGGGTAGCGGCTCTCTACAATGAGCAGTTCTTC,CASSPRVAALYNEQFF
19,.,TRBV18,.,TRBJ1-5,TGTGCCAGCTCAGCATCGGGCCCTTCGCGATTATATAGCAATCAGCCCCAGCATTTT,CASSASGPSRLYSNQPQHF
18,TRBD1,TRBV7-8,once,TRBJ2-7,TGTGCCAGCAGCTTAGGAGGTATGGGCAGGGGGCTCTCCCACGAGCAGTACTTC,CASSLGGMGRGLSHEQYF
16,TRBD1,TRBV4-1,.,TRBJ1-6,TGCGCCAGCAGCCAAGTAGCAGGGGGCCGAAATTCACCCCTCCACTTT,CASSQVAGGRNSPLHF
15,.,TRBV10-3,once,TRBJ1-3,TGTGCCACTCGGGATCCAGGGGAAGCTGGAAACACCATATATTTT,CATRDPGEAGNTIYF
13,.,TRBV28,.,TRBJ2-4,TGTGCCAGCAGCCCCGGGGGCAAAAACATTCAGTACTTC,CASSPGGKNIQYF
15,.,TRBV4-3,.,TRBJ2-1,TGCGCCAGCAGCCAAAGGCGGGGGCCCGGCAATGAGCAGTTCTTC,CASSQRRGPGNEQFF
13,.,TRBV6-4,.,TRBJ1-4,TGTGCCAGGGCGGGACCGCTTAATGAAAAACTGTTTTTT,CARAGPLNEKLFF
15,.,TRBV5-1,once,TRBJ1-5,TGCGCCAGCAGCTTGGGGGGGGCCGTCAATCAGCCCCAGCATTTT,CASSLGGAVNQPQHF
16,TRBD2,TRBV9,.,TRBJ2-1,TGTGCCAGCAGCGTAGAGGCGGGAGGGCTCTACAATGAGCAGTTCTTC,CASSVEAGGLYNEQFF
14,.,TRBV7-8,.,TRBJ2-5,TGTGCCAGCAGCCTTAGGGGGGTGAGGGAGACCCAGTACTTC,CASSLRGVRETQYF
20,.,TRBV29-1,.,TRBJ1-2,TGCAGCGTTGCCGGCCACGTGTTTGACACTACAGGGAAGGGGATTAATGGCTACACCTTC,CSVAGHVFDTTGKGINGYTF
13,TRBD1,TRBV2,medium-sized,TRBJ1-6,TGTGCCAGCAGGACAGGGTCGGGATCACCCCTCCACTTT,CASRTGSGSPLHF
13,.,TRBV10-3,.,TRBJ1-2,TGTGCCATCAGGGCGAGGGGCGGGGATGGCTACACCTTC,CAIRARGGDGYTF
13,.,TRBV5-5,.,TRBJ2-7,TGTGCCAGCAGCGACAGGAGTTCCTACGAGCAGTACTTC,CASSDRSSYEQYF
13,.,TRBV15,.,TRBJ2-1,TGTGCCACCAGCAGTGTCCGGGATCAGGACCTCGTCTTC,CATSSVRDQDLVF
17,TRBD2,TRBV7-6,.,TRBJ2-1,TGTGCCAGCAGCCCGACTAGCGGGGGCACCTCCTACAATGAGCAGTTCTTC,CASSPTSGGTSYNEQFF
14,TRBD1,TRBV28,few,TRBJ1-5,TGTGCCAGCTTGGACAGGAGGTACAATCAGCCCCAGCATTTT,CASLDRRYNQPQHF
17,TRBD1,TRBV4-3,.,TRBJ2-1,TGCGCCAGCAGCCAAGATTTGGGACAGGGGTTCTACAATGAGCAGTTCTTC,CASSQDLGQGFYNEQFF
11,.,TRBV29-1,.,TRBJ1-2,TGCAGCGTTGTATATAGTAACGGCTACACCTTC,CSVVYSNGYTF
15,.,TRBV27,.,TRBJ2-1,TGTGCCAGCAGCCCTCCCAGTGCCTCCTACAATGAGCAGTTCTTC,CASSPPSASYNEQFF
15,.,TRBV9,.,TRBJ2-3,TGTGCCAGCAGCGTAGGGATAGCGAGCGCAGATACGCAGTATTTT,CASSVGIASADTQYF
15,TRBD2,TRBV9,.,TRBJ2-1,TGTGCCAGCAGCGTAGCTAGCGGGGGATCGAATGAGCAGTTCTTC,CASSVASGGSNEQFF
14,.,TRBV27,.,TRBJ1-6,TGTGCCAGCAGTTTTTCCTCCCTCAATTCACCCCTCCACTTT,CASSFSSLNSPLHF
14,.,TRBV11-2,.,TRBJ2-2,TGTGCCAGCAGCTTTCAGGGGGGAAGCCGGGAGCTGTTTTTT,CASSFQGGSRELFF
17,TRBD2,TRBV5-1,.,TRBJ2-1,TGCGCCAGCAGCTCGACCTGGTCCCCTAGCGGGTACAATGAGCAGTTCTTC,CASSSTWSPSGYNEQFF
18,TRBD2,TRBV4-3,.,TRBJ2-7,TGCGCCAGCAGCCAAGATCGGTTGACTAGCGGGGGATCCTACGAGCAGTACTTC,CASSQDRLTSGGSYEQYF
17,TRBD1,TRBV27,.,TRBJ2-5,TGTGCCAGCAGTTTAAGTGCGGACAGGAGGAGGCAAGAGACCCAGTACTTC,CASSLSADRRRQETQYF
13,.,TRBV27,.,TRBJ2-7,TGTGCCAGCAGTTTAACCGGACCCTACGAGCAGTACTTC,CASSLTGPYEQYF
16,TRBD2,TRBV29-1,.,TRBJ2-1,TGCAGCGTTGAAGGCCCGGGACTAATGGGCTACAATGAGCAGTTCTTC,CSVEGPGLMGYNEQFF
15,TRBD2,TRBV7-9,.,TRBJ2-3,TGTGCCAGCAGCCCCATTAGCGGGGGCACAGATACGCAGTATTTT,CASSPISGGTDTQYF
17,TRBD2,TRBV13,.,TRBJ2-5,TGTGCCAGCAGCTCGAGGACTAGCGGGGCCTCCATCAGGACCCAGTACTTC,CASSSRTSGASIRTQYF
14,.,TRBV11-3,.,TRBJ2-2,TGTGCCAGCAGCTCCCGGACGGACACCGGGGAGCTGTTTTTT,CASSSRTDTGELFF